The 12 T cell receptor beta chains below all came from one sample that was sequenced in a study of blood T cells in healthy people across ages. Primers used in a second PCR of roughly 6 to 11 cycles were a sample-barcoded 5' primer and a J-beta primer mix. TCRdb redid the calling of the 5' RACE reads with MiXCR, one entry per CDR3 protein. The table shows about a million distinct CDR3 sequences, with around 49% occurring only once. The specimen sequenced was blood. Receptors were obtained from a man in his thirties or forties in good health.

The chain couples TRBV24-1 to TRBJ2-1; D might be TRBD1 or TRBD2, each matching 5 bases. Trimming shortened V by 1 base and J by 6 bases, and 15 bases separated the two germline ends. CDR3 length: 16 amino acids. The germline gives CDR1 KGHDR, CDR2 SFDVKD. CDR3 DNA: TGTGCCACCAGTGATTTAGACGGGACCCGTATCAATGAGCAGTTCTTC. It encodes CATSDLDGTRINEQFF.

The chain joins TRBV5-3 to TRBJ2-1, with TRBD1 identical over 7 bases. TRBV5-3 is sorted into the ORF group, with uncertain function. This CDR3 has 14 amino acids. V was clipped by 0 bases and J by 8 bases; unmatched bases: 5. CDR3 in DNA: TGTGCCAGAAGCTTGGAGCGACAGGGCTATGAGCAGTTCTTC. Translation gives CARSLERQGYEQFF.

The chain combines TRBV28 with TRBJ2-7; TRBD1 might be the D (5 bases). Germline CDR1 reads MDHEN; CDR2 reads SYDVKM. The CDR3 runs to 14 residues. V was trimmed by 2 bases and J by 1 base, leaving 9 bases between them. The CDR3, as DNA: TGTGCCAGCAGTTTACCAGGGAATTCCTACGAGCAGTACTTC. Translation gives CASSLPGNSYEQYF. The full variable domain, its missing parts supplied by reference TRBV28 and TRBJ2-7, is DVKVTQSSRYLVKRTGEKVFLECVQDMDHENMFWYRQDPGLGLRLIYFSYDVKMKEKGDIPEGYSVSREKKERFSLILESASTNQTSMYLCASSLPGNSYEQYFGPGTRLTVT.

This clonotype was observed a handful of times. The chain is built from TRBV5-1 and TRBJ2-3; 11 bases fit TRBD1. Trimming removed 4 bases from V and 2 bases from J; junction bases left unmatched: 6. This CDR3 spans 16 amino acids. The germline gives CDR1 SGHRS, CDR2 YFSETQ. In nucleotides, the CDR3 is TGCGCCAGCAGCCGACGGACAGGGGGCTCCACAGATACGCAGTATTTT. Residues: CASSRRTGGSTDTQYF.

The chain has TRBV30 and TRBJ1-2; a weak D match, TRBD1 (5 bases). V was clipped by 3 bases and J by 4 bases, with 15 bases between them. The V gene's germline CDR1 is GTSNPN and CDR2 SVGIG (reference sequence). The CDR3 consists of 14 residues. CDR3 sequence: CAWSQDRTPYGYTF. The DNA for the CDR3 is TGTGCCTGGAGCCAAGACAGAACCCCCTATGGCTACACCTTC.

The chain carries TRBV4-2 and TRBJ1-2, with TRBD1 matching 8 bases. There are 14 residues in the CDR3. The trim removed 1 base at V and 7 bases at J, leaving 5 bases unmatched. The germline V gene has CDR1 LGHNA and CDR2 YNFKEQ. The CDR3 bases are TGTGCCAGCAGCCAAGCGACAGGGGTGAGTGGCTACACCTTC. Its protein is CASSQATGVSGYTF.

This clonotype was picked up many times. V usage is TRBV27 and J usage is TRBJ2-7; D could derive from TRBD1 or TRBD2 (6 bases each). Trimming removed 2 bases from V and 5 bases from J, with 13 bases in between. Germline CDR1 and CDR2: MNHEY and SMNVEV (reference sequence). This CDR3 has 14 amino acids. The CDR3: CASSLGFGGHEQYF. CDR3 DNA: TGTGCCAGCAGTTTAGGATTTGGGGGGCACGAGCAGTACTTC.

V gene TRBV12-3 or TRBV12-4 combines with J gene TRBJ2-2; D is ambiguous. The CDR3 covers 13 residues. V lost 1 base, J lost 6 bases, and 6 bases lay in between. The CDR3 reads CASSLDSPGELFF. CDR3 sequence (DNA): TGTGCCAGCAGTTTAGACAGTCCCGGGGAGCTGTTTTTT.

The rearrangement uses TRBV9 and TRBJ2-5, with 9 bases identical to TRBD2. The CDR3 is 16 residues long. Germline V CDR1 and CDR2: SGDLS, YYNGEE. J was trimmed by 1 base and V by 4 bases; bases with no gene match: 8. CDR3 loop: CASSPLSGGPQETQYF. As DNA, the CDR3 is TGTGCCAGCAGCCCCCTAAGCGGGGGGCCCCAAGAGACCCAGTACTTC.

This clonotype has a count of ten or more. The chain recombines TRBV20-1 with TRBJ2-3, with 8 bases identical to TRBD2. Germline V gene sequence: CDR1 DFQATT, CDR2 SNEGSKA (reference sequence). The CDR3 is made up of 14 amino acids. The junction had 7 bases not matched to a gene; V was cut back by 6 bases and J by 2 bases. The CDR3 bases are TGCAGTGCCCTGGAAGCGGGGGTCACAGATACGCAGTATTTT. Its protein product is CSALEAGVTDTQYF.

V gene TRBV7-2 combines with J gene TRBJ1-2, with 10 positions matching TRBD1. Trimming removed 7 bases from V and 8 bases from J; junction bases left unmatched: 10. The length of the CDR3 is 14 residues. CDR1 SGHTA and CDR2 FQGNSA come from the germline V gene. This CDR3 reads CASKDRGQNAGYTF. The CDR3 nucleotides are TGTGCCAGCAAAGACAGGGGGCAAAACGCGGGCTACACCTTC.

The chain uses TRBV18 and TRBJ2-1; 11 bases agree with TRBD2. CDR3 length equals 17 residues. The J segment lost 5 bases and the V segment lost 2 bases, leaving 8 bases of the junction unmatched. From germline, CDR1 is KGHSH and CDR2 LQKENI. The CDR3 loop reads CASSPRLGTSGNNEQFF. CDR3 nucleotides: TGTGCCAGCTCACCAAGGTTGGGGACTAGCGGTAACAATGAGCAGTTCTTC.